Listed below are T cell receptor beta chains from one sample, sequenced in a study of T-cell memory formation after mild COVID-19. TCRdb independently ran MiXCR on the 5' RACE reads; one entry per CDR3 protein. The sample yields fewer than 650,000 distinct CDR3 sequences, approximately 21% seen once. What was sequenced was PBMCs or a T cell subset sorted from them (not recorded which). The source is an adult woman who had mild COVID-19 (a few samples of this study predate the infection). Cell type and time point are not known. The CDR3 runs from the conserved cysteine through the conserved F or W. The order of the fields is V gene, D gene, clone size, J gene, CDR3 DNA, CDR3 protein. D genes are given only for firm matches. Expanded clones are given a class, and other clones once, few, many or no size at all.

>TRBV6-6|NA|few|TRBJ1-1
TGTGCCAGCAGTGTGGCACGACTCACTGAAGCTTTCTTT
CASSVARLTEAFF
>TRBV7-8|TRBD1|many|TRBJ2-1
TGCGCCAGCAGCTTGGACAGGGTGTCTTACAATGAGCAGTTCTTC
CASSLDRVSYNEQFF
>TRBV7-3|NA|NA|TRBJ1-1
TGTGCCAGCAGCTTAAGCTCTCACACTGAAGCTTTCTTT
CASSLSSHTEAFF
>TRBV5-1|TRBD2|NA|TRBJ2-5
TGCGCCAGCAGATCGGGAGGACTAGCGGGACAAGAGACCCAGTACTTC
CASRSGGLAGQETQYF
>TRBV12-3/TRBV12-4|NA|NA|TRBJ1-5
TGTGCCAGCAGTTCACAGTTAGCAAATCAGCCCCAGCATTTT
CASSSQLANQPQHF
>TRBV29-1|TRBD1|many|TRBJ2-2
TGCAGCGCCCACCTCGGGGACAGGGAAACCGGGGAGCTGTTTTTT
CSAHLGDRETGELFF
>TRBV7-9|NA|few|TRBJ1-3
TGTGCCAGCAGCCTACCCGGCAGCTCCTCTGGAAACACCATATATTTT
CASSLPGSSSGNTIYF
>TRBV10-3|TRBD2|NA|TRBJ2-5
TGTGCCATCAGTGAGTCGCTAATTGGACTAGGCGAAGAGACCCAGTACTTC
CAISESLIGLGEETQYF
>TRBV5-1|NA|many|TRBJ2-5
TGCGCCAGCAGCTTGGAACATCTCGAGACCCAGTACTTC
CASSLEHLETQYF
>TRBV4-1|NA|NA|TRBJ2-7
TGCGCCAGCAGCCAAGATCCAGGGAAGACTTACGAGCAGTACTTC
CASSQDPGKTYEQYF
>TRBV4-3|NA|NA|TRBJ2-3
TGCGCCAGCAGCCATGGGGTCCCGGGAGCGCCATTCGAGGGGTCGAGCGATACGCAGTATTTT
CASSHGVPGAPFEGSSDTQYF
>TRBV7-3|TRBD1|few|TRBJ1-2
TGTGCCAGCAGCCCACAGGGATTGGACAGGGACGATGGCTACACCTTC
CASSPQGLDRDDGYTF
>TRBV5-1|TRBD1|NA|TRBJ2-2
TGCGCCAGCAGCTGGGACAGTGTTATGAACACCGGGGAGCTGTTTTTT
CASSWDSVMNTGELFF
>TRBV20-1|TRBD2|NA|TRBJ2-2
TGCAGTGCTAGAGATCAAGCTAGCGGACCGAACACCGGGGAGCTGTTTTTT
CSARDQASGPNTGELFF
>TRBV4-2|NA|few|TRBJ2-1
TGTGCCAGCAGCCAAGGCGGACGGCAGAAAGAGCAGTTCTTC
CASSQGGRQKEQFF
>TRBV18|TRBD1|many|TRBJ2-7
TGTGCCAGCTCAATACAGGGGGCCTACGAGCAGTACTTC
CASSIQGAYEQYF
>TRBV7-6|NA|few|TRBJ2-1
TGTGCCAGCAGCGAGGACCCAGACAATGAGCAGTTCTTC
CASSEDPDNEQFF
>TRBV3-1|TRBD2|many|TRBJ2-7
TGTGCCAGCAGCCAAGAGGCGACTAGCGGTAGATACGAGCAGTACTTC
CASSQEATSGRYEQYF
>TRBV12-3/TRBV12-4|TRBD1|NA|TRBJ2-3
TGTGCCAGCAGTTCAGGGACAGCTTCGAGCACAGATACGCAGTATTTT
CASSSGTASSTDTQYF
>TRBV12-3/TRBV12-4|NA|few|TRBJ2-1
TGTGCCAGCAGTTTAGGAGGGACGGCCAATGAGCAGTTCTTC
CASSLGGTANEQFF
>TRBV20-1|NA|NA|TRBJ2-7
TGCAGTGCTAGTGATAGCTACGAGCAGTACTTC
CSASDSYEQYF
>TRBV9|TRBD1|NA|TRBJ2-7
TGTGCCAGCAGCGTAGCCGGACAGGGGAGAACTTACGAGCAGTACTTC
CASSVAGQGRTYEQYF
>TRBV5-1|TRBD1|few|TRBJ2-3
TGCGCCAGCTCGACAGGGGATACGGATACGCAGTATTTT
CASSTGDTDTQYF
>TRBV12-3/TRBV12-4|NA|NA|TRBJ2-3
TGTGCCAGCATCCCTGCGGGCCCTCTCGGCACAGATACGCAGTATTTT
CASIPAGPLGTDTQYF
>TRBV19|TRBD2|NA|TRBJ2-1
TGTGCCAGTACTCTCGGACTAGCGGGAGGAAATGAGCAGTTCTTC
CASTLGLAGGNEQFF
>TRBV3-1|NA|many|TRBJ2-7
TGTGCCAGCAGCCAAGCTGGGGGGACACAGTACTTC
CASSQAGGTQYF
>TRBV5-1|NA|NA|TRBJ2-5
TGCGCCAGCAGCTTGGGCGGGGGCACAGAGACCCATTACTTC
CASSLGGGTETHYF
>TRBV24-1|TRBD2|NA|TRBJ2-3
TGTGCCACCAGCCGGGGACTAGCGGATTTGACAGATACGCAGTATTTT
CATSRGLADLTDTQYF
>TRBV25-1|TRBD2|NA|TRBJ2-3
TGTGCCAGCAGTGACACTAGCGGGGCTAGCACAGATACGCAGTATTTT
CASSDTSGASTDTQYF
>TRBV15|NA|NA|TRBJ2-7
TGTGCCACCAGCAGAGAAGCGATGGTTGGGCAGGGGCCCTACGAGCAGTACTTC
CATSREAMVGQGPYEQYF
>TRBV23-1|NA|few|TRBJ2-7
TGCGCCAGCAGTCAATCTGTGGGGAAAGACAGCTCCGAGCAGTACTTC
CASSQSVGKDSSEQYF
>TRBV6-6|TRBD1|few|TRBJ1-6
TGTGCCAGCAGTTACGAGACAGGGGTTTCACCCCTCCACTTT
CASSYETGVSPLHF
>TRBV3-1|NA|few|TRBJ2-7
TGTGCCAGCAGCCAAGACTTTGTTGACAGCTCCTACGAGCAGTACTTC
CASSQDFVDSSYEQYF
>TRBV20-1|TRBD2|few|TRBJ2-3
TGCAGTGCTAGAGCCCTGGGACTAGCGGGCACAGATACGCAGTATTTT
CSARALGLAGTDTQYF
>TRBV9|NA|NA|TRBJ2-3
TGTGCCAGCAGCGTAGCTGTCAGGGCAGGGGATACGCAGTATTTT
CASSVAVRAGDTQYF
>TRBV6-4|TRBD1|few|TRBJ1-2
TGTGCCAGCAGTGCGAGGACAGGAGACTATGGCTACACCTTC
CASSARTGDYGYTF
>TRBV20-1|TRBD2|NA|TRBJ2-1
TGCAGTGCTAGAGATAAGGGGACTAACTACAATGAGCAGTTCTTC
CSARDKGTNYNEQFF
>TRBV7-9|NA|NA|TRBJ1-4
TGTGCCAGCAGCTTTCAGGCCCTCTTCAATGAAAAACTGTTTTTT
CASSFQALFNEKLFF
>TRBV7-8|NA|few|TRBJ1-1
TGTGCCAGCAGCCGGGGCCTTGGGGGGAACACTGAAGCTTTCTTT
CASSRGLGGNTEAFF
>TRBV18|NA|few|TRBJ2-1
TGTGCCAGCTCACTCCGTCAAGAGCAGTTCTTC
CASSLRQEQFF